The TCR beta chain under discussion was sequenced for a study of response to subunit inactivated influenza vaccine. Concerning this clonotype itself: Its cognate antigen is unknown.

Germline CDR1 and CDR2: SGHRS and YFSETQ. After removal of 2 bases from V and 7 bases from J, the junction contained 9 bases not matched to a gene. The CDR3 sequence is 16 residues long. TCRdb fed the RT-PCR reads into MiXCR, producing one record per CDR3 protein. The sample has 650,000 to 850,000 distinct CDR3 sequences; approximately 15% are singletons. The study's findings and limits: Only a handful of new T cells, the authors suggested, are recruited with each seasonal influenza vaccination.

The genes are TRBV5-1 and TRBJ2-3, with TRBD2 matching over 11 bases. The source was PBMCs from blood, collected around 14 days before vaccination. The receptor was isolated from a man between 50 and 59 years old who received an inactivated influenza vaccine. In nucleotides, the CDR3 is TGCGCCAGCAGCTTTAGCGGGGGGGCCGGCACGAATACGCAGTATTTT. Protein product: CASSFSGGAGTNTQYF.